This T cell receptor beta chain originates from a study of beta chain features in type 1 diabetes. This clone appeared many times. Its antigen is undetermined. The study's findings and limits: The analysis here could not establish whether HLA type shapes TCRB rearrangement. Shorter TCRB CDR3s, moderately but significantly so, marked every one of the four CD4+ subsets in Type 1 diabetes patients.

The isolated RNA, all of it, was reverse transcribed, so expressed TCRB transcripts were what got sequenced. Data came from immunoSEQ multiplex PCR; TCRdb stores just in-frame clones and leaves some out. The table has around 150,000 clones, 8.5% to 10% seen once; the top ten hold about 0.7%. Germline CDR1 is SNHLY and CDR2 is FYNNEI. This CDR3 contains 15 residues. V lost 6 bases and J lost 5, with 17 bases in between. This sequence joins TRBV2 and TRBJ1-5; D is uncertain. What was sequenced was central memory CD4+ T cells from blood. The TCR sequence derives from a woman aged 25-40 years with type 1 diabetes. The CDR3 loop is CASSADSTSDQPQHF. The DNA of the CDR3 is TGTGCCAGCAGCGCGGACTCTACGAGTGATCAGCCCCAGCATTTT.